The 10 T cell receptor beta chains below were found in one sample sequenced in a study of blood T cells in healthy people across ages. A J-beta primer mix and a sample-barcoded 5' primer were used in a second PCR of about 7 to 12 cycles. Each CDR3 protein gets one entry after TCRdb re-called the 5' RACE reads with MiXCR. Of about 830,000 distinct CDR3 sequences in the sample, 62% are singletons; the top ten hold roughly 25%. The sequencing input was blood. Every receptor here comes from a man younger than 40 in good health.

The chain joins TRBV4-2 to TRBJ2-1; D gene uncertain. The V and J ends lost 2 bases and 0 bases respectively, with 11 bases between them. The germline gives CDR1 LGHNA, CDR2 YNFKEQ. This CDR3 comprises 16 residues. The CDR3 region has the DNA TGTGCCAGCAGCCAAAACTCTTTTGGCTCCTACAATGAGCAGTTCTTC. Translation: CASSQNSFGSYNEQFF.

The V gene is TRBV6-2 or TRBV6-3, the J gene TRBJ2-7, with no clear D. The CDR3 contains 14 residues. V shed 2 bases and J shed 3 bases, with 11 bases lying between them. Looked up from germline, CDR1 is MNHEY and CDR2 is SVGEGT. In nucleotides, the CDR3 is TGTGCCAGCAGTTACCCCGGCCTAGGCTACGAGCAGTACTTC. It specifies CASSYPGLGYEQYF.

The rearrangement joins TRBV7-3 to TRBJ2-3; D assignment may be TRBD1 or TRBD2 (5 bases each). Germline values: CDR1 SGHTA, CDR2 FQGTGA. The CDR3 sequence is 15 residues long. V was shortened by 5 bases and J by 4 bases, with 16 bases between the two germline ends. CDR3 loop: CASSPHGAPADTQYF. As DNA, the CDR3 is TGTGCCAGCAGCCCCCACGGGGCTCCAGCAGATACGCAGTATTTT.

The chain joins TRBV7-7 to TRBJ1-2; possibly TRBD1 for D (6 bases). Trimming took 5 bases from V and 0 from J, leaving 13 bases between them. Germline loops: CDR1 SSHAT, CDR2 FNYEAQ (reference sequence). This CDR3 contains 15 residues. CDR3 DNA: TGTGCCAGCAGCCGCGGGGGCAGCGCTAACTATGGCTACACCTTC. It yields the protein CASSRGGSANYGYTF.

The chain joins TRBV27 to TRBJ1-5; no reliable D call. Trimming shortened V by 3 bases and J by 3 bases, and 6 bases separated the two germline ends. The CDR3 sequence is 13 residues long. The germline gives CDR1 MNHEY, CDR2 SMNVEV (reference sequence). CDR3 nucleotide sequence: TGTGCCAGCAGTTTTTATTACAATCAGCCCCAGCATTTT. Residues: CASSFYYNQPQHF.

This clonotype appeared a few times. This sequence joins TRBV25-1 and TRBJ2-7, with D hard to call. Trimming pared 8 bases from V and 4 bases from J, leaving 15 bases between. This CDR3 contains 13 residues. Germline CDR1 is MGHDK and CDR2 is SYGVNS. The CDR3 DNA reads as TGTGCCAGCCTTTCTCCCTATTCTTACGAGCAGTACTTC. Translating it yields CASLSPYSYEQYF.

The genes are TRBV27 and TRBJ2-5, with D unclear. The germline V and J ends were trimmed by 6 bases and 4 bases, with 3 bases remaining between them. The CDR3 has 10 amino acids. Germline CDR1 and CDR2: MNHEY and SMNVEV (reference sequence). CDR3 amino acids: CASRTETQYF. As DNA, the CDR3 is TGTGCCAGCAGGACAGAGACCCAGTACTTC.

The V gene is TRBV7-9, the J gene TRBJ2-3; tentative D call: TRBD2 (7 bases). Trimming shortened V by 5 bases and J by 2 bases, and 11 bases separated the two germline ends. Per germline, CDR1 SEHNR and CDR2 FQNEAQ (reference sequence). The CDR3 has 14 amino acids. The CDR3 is CASSPGGHTDTQYF. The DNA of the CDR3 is TGTGCCAGCAGCCCCGGGGGGCACACAGATACGCAGTATTTT.

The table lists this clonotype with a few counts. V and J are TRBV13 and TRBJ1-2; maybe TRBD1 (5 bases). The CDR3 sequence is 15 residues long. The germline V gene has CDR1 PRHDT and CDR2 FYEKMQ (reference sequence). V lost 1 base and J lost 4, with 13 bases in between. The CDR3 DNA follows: TGTGCCAGCAGCTTAGTAGGGGATGAAGGCTATGGCTACACCTTC. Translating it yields CASSLVGDEGYGYTF.

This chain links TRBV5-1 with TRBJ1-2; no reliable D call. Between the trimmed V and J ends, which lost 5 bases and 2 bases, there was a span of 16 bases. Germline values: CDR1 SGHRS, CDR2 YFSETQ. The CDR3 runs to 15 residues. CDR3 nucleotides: TGCGCCAGCAGGCGGATCCAGCCCGCCAACTATGGCTACACCTTC. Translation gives CASRRIQPANYGYTF.